What follows are 10 T cell receptor beta chains derived from one specimen sequenced in a study of blood T cell repertoires in COVID-19. TCRdb's table, derived via immunoSEQ multiplex PCR, lists solely in-frame clones and lacks some. Of around 300,000 clones detected, approximately 85% appear once; the ten largest clones hold just under 1%. The source material was PBMCs or T cells enriched from blood (not recorded which). The origin of the receptors is a woman between 25 and 40 years old who had recovered from COVID-19.

V and J are TRBV30 and TRBJ1-4; D possibly corresponds to TRBD1 (6 bases). V lost 6 bases, J lost 6 bases, and 14 bases lay in between. The length of the CDR3 is 13 residues. From germline, CDR1 is GTSNPN and CDR2 SVGIG (reference sequence). CDR3 sequence reads: CACTQGMYEKLFF. In DNA, the CDR3 is TGTGCCTGCACTCAGGGGATGTATGAAAAACTGTTTTTT.

The CDR3 DNA follows: TGCGCCAGCAGCTTGTCTCCGGTAAGAGCGACTGAAGCTTTCTTT. Encoded protein: CASSLSPVRATEAFF. The V call is TRBV5-1, the J call TRBJ1-1; D call uncertain. The V gene's germline CDR1 is SGHRS and CDR2 YFSETQ. The CDR3 extends over 15 amino acids. V lost 1 base to trimming and J lost 5 bases, with 15 bases between them. The full variable domain, completed using reference TRBV5-1 and TRBJ1-1, is KAGVTQTPRYLIKTRGQQVTLSCSPISGHRSVSWYQQTPGQGLQFLFEYFSETQRNKGNFPGRFSGRQFSNSRSEMNVSTLELGDSALYLCASSLSPVRATEAFFGQGTRLTVV.

The J gene is TRBJ2-3, the V gene TRBV7-8, with a weak D call TRBD2 (6 bases). Germline CDR1 SGHVS, CDR2 FQNEAQ. V lost 8 bases to trimming and J lost 4 bases, with 22 bases between them. The CDR3 is made up of 16 amino acids. This chain's CDR3 is CASHGPEAPGADTQYF. CDR3 in DNA: TGTGCCAGCCACGGCCCAGAGGCCCCGGGGGCAGATACGCAGTATTTT. The full variable domain, its missing parts supplied by reference TRBV7-8 and TRBJ2-3, is GAGVSQSPRYKVAKRGQDVALRCDPISGHVSLFWYQQALGQGPEFLTYFQNEAQLDKSGLPSDRFFAERPEGSVSTLKIQRTQQEDSAVYLCASHGPEAPGADTQYFGPGTRLTVL.

This sequence joins TRBV12-3 or TRBV12-4 and TRBJ1-5; D is ambiguous. This CDR3 is 13 amino acids long. Between the trimmed V and J ends, which lost 0 bases and 7 bases, there was a span of 7 bases. CDR3: CASSLAAEQPQHF. The DNA for the CDR3 is TGTGCCAGCAGTTTAGCGGCTGAACAGCCCCAGCATTTT.

V usage is TRBV24-1 and J usage is TRBJ2-2, with a possible D match to TRBD1 (6 bases). Trimming left V 9 bases short and J 4 bases short, with 8 bases between. The CDR3 has 12 amino acids. Germline values: CDR1 KGHDR, CDR2 SFDVKD. The CDR3 sequence: CATVGGTGELFF. The CDR3 DNA reads as TGTGCCACCGTAGGGGGCACCGGGGAGCTGTTTTTT.

V gene TRBV5-1 combines with J gene TRBJ1-4; D call uncertain. The ends were cut back, 3 bases at V and 4 bases at J, with 10 bases in the middle. Germline-derived CDR1 and CDR2 are SGHRS and YFSETQ. CDR3 length: 14 amino acids. This chain's CDR3 is CASSSGGDNEKLFF. In DNA, the CDR3 is TGCGCCAGCAGCTCTGGCGGGGATAATGAAAAACTGTTTTTT.

With respect to this clone: A read error may produce the germline difference seen at one junction end. This chain links TRBV12-5 with TRBJ2-7; TRBD2 matches at 7 bases. Germline CDR1 is LGHNT and CDR2 is FRNRAP. The CDR3 has 16 amino acids. The CDR3 DNA reads as TGTGCTAGTGGCCAGCGGCGCGGGAGAGCCAATTTTCTCCTCACTTTC. Protein: CASGQRRGRANFLLTF.

V usage is TRBV3-1 (or the pseudogene TRBV3-2) and J usage is TRBJ2-5; possible D gene TRBD1, 5 bases. Germline V gene lookup returns CDR1 LGHDT and CDR2 YNNKEL (reference sequence). The CDR3 has 17 amino acids. The V gene lost 3 bases and the J gene lost 5 bases, with 22 bases spanning the gap. The CDR3 nucleotides read TGTGCCAGCAGCCACGCAAGGCCCAGGACATTCGGCGAGACCCAGTACTTC. As protein: CASSHARPRTFGETQYF.

This clone appeared once. This chain links TRBV9 with TRBJ2-1, with D tentatively TRBD1 (5 bases). This CDR3 has 15 amino acids. V was pared by 0 bases and J by 6 bases, with 13 bases between. Germline-derived CDR1 and CDR2 are SGDLS and YYNGEE. CDR3 loop: CASSVAPGKGNEQFF. DNA of the CDR3: TGTGCCAGCAGCGTAGCGCCAGGGAAGGGCAATGAGCAGTTCTTC.

J is TRBJ1-2 and V is TRBV18; TRBD1 agrees at 8 bases. The germline V gene has CDR1 KGHSH and CDR2 LQKENI. The CDR3 length is 13 residues. V lost 4 bases to trimming and J lost 4 bases; unmatched junction nucleotides: 2. CDR3 sequence: CASSQDRGYGYTF. The CDR3 DNA sequence: TGTGCCAGCTCACAAGACAGGGGCTATGGCTACACCTTC.